This is a list of T cell receptor beta chains from one sample in a study of cytomegalovirus exposure and HLA in healthy donors. Method: immunoSEQ multiplex PCR; TCRdb's copy keeps in-frame clones and lacks some. The sample shows 260,000 or so clones, 85% to 90% of them seen only once. Sequencing was carried out using PBMCs. All receptors derive from a man between 18 and 29 years old in good health and CMV-seronegative. Each CDR3 is given without its conserved first and last residue. Expanded clones are given a class, and other clones once, few, many or no size at all.

J gene | clone size | V gene | CDR3 protein
TRBJ1-5 | NA | TRBV10-3 | AISDRLQLSNQPQH
TRBJ1-1 | few | TRBV4-1 | ASSQVRGRSEAF
TRBJ1-3 | once | TRBV5-6 | ASSPAGGSGNTIY
TRBJ1-1 | NA | TRBV6-5 | ASSYTGRGNTEAF
TRBJ2-2 | few | TRBV5-1 | ASSSTSGRGELF
TRBJ1-5 | NA | TRBV10-2 | ASSETQSLYSNQPQH
TRBJ1-6 | NA | TRBV7-2 | ASSGDKNYNSPLH
TRBJ1-3 | NA | TRBV7-2 | ASSLEGAPGNTIY
TRBJ1-4 | NA | TRBV2 | ASSELTEEKLF
TRBJ1-1 | NA | TRBV9 | ASSVRQYTEAF
TRBJ2-2 | NA | TRBV29-1 | SVTTETGELF
TRBJ2-1 | once | TRBV27 | ASSSGLAGWNEQF
TRBJ1-4 | NA | TRBV6-6 | ASSYMGLNEKLF
TRBJ2-1 | NA | TRBV11-2 | ASSSGQGGYNEQF
TRBJ2-4 | NA | TRBV13 | ASSSKTSFPLLN
TRBJ1-2 | NA | TRBV4-3 | ASSQDRVVGYGYT
TRBJ1-1 | NA | TRBV28 | ASSLSPQEAF
TRBJ1-4 | NA | TRBV28 | ASSSTGQLNEKLF
TRBJ2-1 | NA | TRBV27 | ASSFLIRNEQF
TRBJ1-1 | NA | TRBV2 | ANKDRNTEAF
TRBJ1-3 | NA | TRBV27 | ASSLWGLAGNTIY
TRBJ2-7 | NA | TRBV27 | ASSLGTRDSFLTH
TRBJ1-1 | NA | TRBV18 | ASSPKSGRGTEAF
TRBJ2-1 | NA | TRBV7-8 | ASSPRLVGGDYNEQF
TRBJ2-7 | NA | TRBV6-5 | ASRETSYEQY
TRBJ2-3 | once | TRBV6-1 | ASTQRGTATDTQY
TRBJ2-1 | NA | TRBV5-1 | ASSSGTSGSPDDEQF
TRBJ1-6 | NA | TRBV4-3 | ASSQDLPPGDGINSPLH
TRBJ2-2 | NA | TRBV4-2 | ASSPGTSVQNTGELF
TRBJ2-7 | NA | TRBV19 | ASSMASGYEQY
TRBJ2-2 | NA | TRBV16 | ASSPRQGARTGELF
TRBJ2-7 | NA | TRBV6-1 | ASSETTGDGPTYEQY
TRBJ2-3 | NA | TRBV29-1 | SVSRTRGGTDTQY
TRBJ2-1 | NA | TRBV29-1 | SVSPGTGKEGQF
TRBJ2-3 | NA | TRBV7-2 | ASSSGGLGTDTQY